The clone carrying this TCR beta chain came up a few times. Its antigen remains unidentified. This sample stems from a study of human T cells and chemical hapten exposure. Overall study context: Patients were given diphenylcyclopropenone on the scalp weekly across the roughly 25-week study.

Broader study findings: Patch test score was positively correlated with the counts of TCRs that had expanded at PT1.

TCRdb reanalysed the RACE reads using MiXCR and keeps one entry per CDR3 protein. The sample shows 180,000 or so distinct CDR3 sequences, 20% to 25% of them seen only once. CDR3 length equals 13 residues. Germline CDR1 and CDR2: MNHNY and SVGAGI (reference sequence). Trimming took 2 bases from V and 0 from J, leaving 5 bases between them. Time point described: patch test 1, 2 weeks after DPC sensitization. Treatment in this sample: therapeutic diphenylcyclopropenone sensitization with weekly scalp DPC. Sequences were derived from whole blood, sampled in connection with sensitization to the hapten diphenylcyclopropenone (DPC). The sequence derives from a woman aged 45-60 years with alopecia areata. Some clones in this sample may be carry-over from other donors' samples. The chain employs TRBV6-6 and TRBJ2-7; no firm D call. CDR3 sequence reads: CASSYGNSYEQYF. DNA for the CDR3: TGTGCCAGCAGTTACGGGAACTCCTACGAGCAGTACTTC.